Listed below are T cell receptor beta chains from one sample, sequenced in a study of blood T cell repertoires in COVID-19. TCRdb keeps only in-frame clones here, not all; method: immunoSEQ multiplex PCR. In the table there are over 350,000 clones, approximately 90% of which are singletons. What was sequenced was peripheral blood. The origin of the receptors is a woman aged 25 to 39 with acute or convalescent COVID-19. Both conserved end residues are part of each CDR3. Each record gives: CDR3 protein, CDR3 DNA, J gene, D gene, clone size, V gene. The D gene is left open where the match is weak. The listing skips clone size in some rows; elsewhere it reads once, few, many or a size class.

CDR3aa: CASSLAGEQYF
CDR3nt: TGTGCCAGCAGCTTAGCGGGGGAGCAGTACTTC
j_gene: TRBJ2-7
d_gene: -
abundance: -
v_gene: TRBV11-2

CDR3aa: CASSFRSTDTQYF
CDR3nt: TGTGCCAGCAGTTTCAGAAGCACAGATACGCAGTATTTT
j_gene: TRBJ2-3
d_gene: -
abundance: -
v_gene: TRBV12-3/TRBV12-4

CDR3aa: CASSYPSTGEGYTF
CDR3nt: TGTGCCAGCAGCTACCCGTCGACAGGGGAAGGCTACACCTTC
j_gene: TRBJ1-2
d_gene: TRBD1
abundance: -
v_gene: TRBV5-6

CDR3aa: CASASGTGVTFDTQYF
CDR3nt: TGTGCCAGCGCCTCCGGGACAGGGGTTACCTTTGATACGCAGTATTTT
j_gene: TRBJ2-3
d_gene: TRBD1
abundance: -
v_gene: TRBV5-6

CDR3aa: CASSQGGGGPYEQYF
CDR3nt: TGTGCCAGCTCGCAAGGAGGCGGGGGACCCTACGAGCAGTACTTC
j_gene: TRBJ2-7
d_gene: TRBD2
abundance: -
v_gene: TRBV9

CDR3aa: CASSPRTGTIYNEQFF
CDR3nt: TGTGCCAGCAGCCCAAGGACAGGAACCATCTACAATGAGCAGTTCTTC
j_gene: TRBJ2-1
d_gene: TRBD1
abundance: -
v_gene: TRBV9

CDR3aa: CASSPDRGNTEAFF
CDR3nt: TGTGCCAGCTCACCAGACAGGGGTAACACTGAAGCTTTCTTT
j_gene: TRBJ1-1
d_gene: TRBD1
abundance: -
v_gene: TRBV18

CDR3aa: CASSQTGGVIDEQFF
CDR3nt: TGTGCCAGCAGTCAAACAGGGGGCGTTATCGATGAGCAGTTCTTC
j_gene: TRBJ2-1
d_gene: TRBD1
abundance: -
v_gene: TRBV7-9

CDR3aa: CSVVGNTGELFF
CDR3nt: TGCAGCGTTGTCGGGAACACCGGGGAGCTGTTTTTT
j_gene: TRBJ2-2
d_gene: -
abundance: few
v_gene: TRBV29-1

CDR3aa: CASSRTGVGGTEAFF
CDR3nt: TGTGCCAGCAGCCGGACAGGGGTGGGGGGGACTGAAGCTTTCTTT
j_gene: TRBJ1-1
d_gene: TRBD1
abundance: -
v_gene: TRBV6-5

CDR3aa: CASSYEDTSYEQYF
CDR3nt: TGCGCCAGCAGCTATGAGGACACCTCCTACGAGCAGTACTTC
j_gene: TRBJ2-7
d_gene: -
abundance: few
v_gene: TRBV5-1

CDR3aa: CASRRTSKETQYF
CDR3nt: TGTGCCAGCAGGCGTACGTCCAAAGAGACCCAGTACTTC
j_gene: TRBJ2-5
d_gene: -
abundance: -
v_gene: TRBV6-5

CDR3aa: CASSLNNYEQYF
CDR3nt: TGTGCCAGCAGCCTTAACAACTACGAGCAGTACTTC
j_gene: TRBJ2-7
d_gene: -
abundance: -
v_gene: TRBV3-1/TRBV3-2

CDR3aa: CATRDRVNPGELFF
CDR3nt: TGTGCCACCAGGGACAGGGTAAACCCCGGGGAGCTGTTTTTT
j_gene: TRBJ2-2
d_gene: TRBD1
abundance: -
v_gene: TRBV2

CDR3aa: CASSDLKDTFKNIQYF
CDR3nt: TGTGCCAGCAGTGACTTGAAGGACACGTTCAAAAACATTCAGTACTTC
j_gene: TRBJ2-4
d_gene: -
abundance: once
v_gene: TRBV2

CDR3aa: CASRDTENYGYTF
CDR3nt: TGTGCCAGCAGGGACACCGAGAACTATGGCTACACCTTC
j_gene: TRBJ1-2
d_gene: -
abundance: -
v_gene: TRBV2

CDR3aa: CASTLRANTEAFF
CDR3nt: TGTGCCAGCACACTGCGGGCGAACACTGAAGCTTTCTTT
j_gene: TRBJ1-1
d_gene: -
abundance: -
v_gene: TRBV6-6

CDR3aa: CSVKMGQGATDTQYF
CDR3nt: TGCAGCGTTAAGATGGGACAGGGGGCCACAGATACGCAGTATTTT
j_gene: TRBJ2-3
d_gene: TRBD1
abundance: -
v_gene: TRBV29-1

CDR3aa: CATSGGSNQPQHF
CDR3nt: TGTGCCACCAGCGGAGGCTCCAATCAGCCCCAGCATTTT
j_gene: TRBJ1-5
d_gene: -
abundance: -
v_gene: TRBV24-1

CDR3aa: CASSIAPTSGPSYEQYF
CDR3nt: TGTGCCAGTAGTATAGCCCCCACCAGCGGGCCCTCCTACGAGCAGTACTTC
j_gene: TRBJ2-7
d_gene: -
abundance: -
v_gene: TRBV19

CDR3aa: CASSSNRGLDEKLFF
CDR3nt: TGTGCCAGCAGCTCGAACAGGGGTTTAGATGAAAAACTGTTTTTT
j_gene: TRBJ1-4
d_gene: TRBD1
abundance: -
v_gene: TRBV7-9

CDR3aa: CASSPWTGLAPLHF
CDR3nt: TGTGCCAGCAGCCCTTGGACAGGGTTGGCACCCCTCCACTTT
j_gene: TRBJ1-6
d_gene: TRBD1
abundance: -
v_gene: TRBV7-9

CDR3aa: CASSQYGTGEDGYTF
CDR3nt: TGTGCCAGCAGTCAATACGGTACAGGGGAAGACGGCTACACCTTC
j_gene: TRBJ1-2
d_gene: TRBD1
abundance: -
v_gene: TRBV6-5

CDR3aa: CASSERRAGGPDTQYF
CDR3nt: TGTGCCAGCAGTGAAAGAAGAGCGGGGGGCCCAGATACGCAGTATTTT
j_gene: TRBJ2-3
d_gene: TRBD2
abundance: -
v_gene: TRBV6-1

CDR3aa: CSAGQGRGETQYF
CDR3nt: TGCAGCGCCGGACAGGGAAGGGGAGAGACCCAGTACTTC
j_gene: TRBJ2-5
d_gene: TRBD1
abundance: -
v_gene: TRBV29-1

CDR3aa: CASSQTTGRDTEAFF
CDR3nt: TGTGCCAGCAGCCAGACGACAGGGCGGGACACTGAAGCTTTCTTT
j_gene: TRBJ1-1
d_gene: TRBD1
abundance: once
v_gene: TRBV3-1/TRBV3-2

CDR3aa: CASSSPAGQGLGEKLFF
CDR3nt: TGTGCCAGCAGTTCCCCCGCCGGGCAGGGTCTTGGGGAAAAACTGTTTTTT
j_gene: TRBJ1-4
d_gene: -
abundance: -
v_gene: TRBV28

CDR3aa: CATSRDRGGHYNEQFF
CDR3nt: TGTGCCACCAGCAGAGATCGGGGGGGGCATTACAATGAGCAGTTCTTC
j_gene: TRBJ2-1
d_gene: TRBD2
abundance: -
v_gene: TRBV15

CDR3aa: CASSYRDRGIYEQYF
CDR3nt: TGTGCCAGCAGCTACCGGGACAGGGGAATCTACGAGCAGTACTTC
j_gene: TRBJ2-7
d_gene: TRBD1
abundance: -
v_gene: TRBV5-6

CDR3aa: CASSLTVAKNIQYF
CDR3nt: TGCGCCAGCAGCTTGACAGTAGCCAAAAACATTCAGTACTTC
j_gene: TRBJ2-4
d_gene: -
abundance: -
v_gene: TRBV5-1

CDR3aa: CASSYPPGNYGYTF
CDR3nt: TGTGCCAGCAGCTACCCTCCGGGAAACTATGGCTACACCTTC
j_gene: TRBJ1-2
d_gene: -
abundance: -
v_gene: TRBV7-2

CDR3aa: CASSFRVLQYF
CDR3nt: TGTGCCAGCAGCTTCCGGGTCCTTCAGTACTTC
j_gene: TRBJ2-4
d_gene: -
abundance: once
v_gene: TRBV7-9

CDR3aa: CASSIGSSAGEQYF
CDR3nt: TGTGCCAGTAGTATAGGATCGTCGGCGGGGGAGCAGTACTTC
j_gene: TRBJ2-7
d_gene: -
abundance: -
v_gene: TRBV19

CDR3aa: CASSDPGLAGVPSTDTQYF
CDR3nt: TGTGCCAGCAGCGACCCGGGACTAGCGGGGGTCCCCAGCACAGATACGCAGTATTTT
j_gene: TRBJ2-3
d_gene: TRBD2
abundance: -
v_gene: TRBV27

CDR3aa: CSVAALLAETQYF
CDR3nt: TGCAGCGTTGCAGCACTCCTAGCGGAGACCCAGTACTTC
j_gene: TRBJ2-5
d_gene: -
abundance: -
v_gene: TRBV29-1

CDR3aa: CASSAGGTGELFF
CDR3nt: TGTGCCAGCAGCGCAGGGGGCACCGGGGAGCTGTTTTTT
j_gene: TRBJ2-2
d_gene: TRBD1
abundance: -
v_gene: TRBV7-3

CDR3aa: CASSHHSSGRGRLGYGYTF
CDR3nt: TGTGCCAGCAGCCACCATAGTAGCGGGCGGGGGCGTTTAGGATATGGCTACACCTTC
j_gene: TRBJ1-2
d_gene: -
abundance: -
v_gene: TRBV7-9

CDR3aa: CASSRLSGSTDTQYF
CDR3nt: TGTGCCAGCAGTCGGCTCTCCGGGAGCACAGATACGCAGTATTTT
j_gene: TRBJ2-3
d_gene: -
abundance: -
v_gene: TRBV6-6

CDR3aa: CSVARDDRSSYEQYF
CDR3nt: TGCAGCGTGGCCCGCGACGACAGGAGCTCCTACGAGCAGTACTTC
j_gene: TRBJ2-7
d_gene: -
abundance: -
v_gene: TRBV29-1

CDR3aa: CASSLAGTVHGYTF
CDR3nt: TGTGCCAGCAGCTTGGCCGGGACAGTTCATGGCTACACCTTC
j_gene: TRBJ1-2
d_gene: TRBD1
abundance: once
v_gene: TRBV5-4

CDR3aa: CASRDTSVVETQYF
CDR3nt: TGTGCCAGCAGGGACACTAGCGTTGTAGAGACCCAGTACTTC
j_gene: TRBJ2-5
d_gene: TRBD2
abundance: -
v_gene: TRBV2

CDR3aa: CATSDLRHLGGEQYF
CDR3nt: TGTGCCACCAGTGATTTGCGACACCTAGGAGGCGAGCAGTACTTC
j_gene: TRBJ2-7
d_gene: -
abundance: -
v_gene: TRBV24-1

CDR3aa: CASSFGQAEGDTQYF
CDR3nt: TGTGCCAGCAGCTTCGGTCAGGCCGAGGGAGATACGCAGTATTTT
j_gene: TRBJ2-3
d_gene: -
abundance: once
v_gene: TRBV7-2

CDR3aa: CASSFYSSYEQYF
CDR3nt: TGTGCCAGCAGCTTCTACAGCTCCTACGAGCAGTACTTC
j_gene: TRBJ2-7
d_gene: -
abundance: -
v_gene: TRBV5-6

CDR3aa: CASSLRTGNNQPQHF
CDR3nt: TGTGCCAGCAGCTTAAGGACAGGGAACAATCAGCCCCAGCATTTT
j_gene: TRBJ1-5
d_gene: TRBD1
abundance: -
v_gene: TRBV7-2

CDR3aa: CVSSDPGQGGSYEQYF
CDR3nt: TGTGTCAGCAGTGATCCGGGACAGGGAGGCTCCTACGAGCAGTACTTC
j_gene: TRBJ2-7
d_gene: TRBD1
abundance: -
v_gene: TRBV2

CDR3aa: CASSRRRGDGYTF
CDR3nt: TGTGCCAGCAGCCGAAGACGGGGTGATGGCTACACCTTC
j_gene: TRBJ1-2
d_gene: -
abundance: -
v_gene: TRBV12-3/TRBV12-4

CDR3aa: CASSIGTGSHQPQHF
CDR3nt: TGCGCCAGCAGCATAGGGACAGGATCTCACCAGCCCCAGCATTTT
j_gene: TRBJ1-5
d_gene: TRBD1
abundance: once
v_gene: TRBV5-1

CDR3aa: CASSIDPGARQPQHF
CDR3nt: TGTGCCAGTAGTATAGATCCAGGGGCACGGCAGCCCCAGCATTTT
j_gene: TRBJ1-5
d_gene: -
abundance: -
v_gene: TRBV19

CDR3aa: CASSSKQDLTGNYGYTF
CDR3nt: TGTGCCAGCAGCTCAAAACAAGACCTGACGGGGAACTATGGCTACACCTTC
j_gene: TRBJ1-2
d_gene: -
abundance: -
v_gene: TRBV7-3